This TCR beta chain derives from a study of T-cell memory formation after mild COVID-19. Across the study: Largely donor-specific sequence clusters came from a couple of donors. Study results and caveats: Clones that contracted from day 15 to 85 had balanced CD4/CD8; later expanders were CD4+ biased.

Of note for this clonotype: Its specificity is not known.

Constant-segment primers and 5'RACE yielded cDNA libraries for TCR alpha and TCR beta, each carrying sample barcodes and UMIs. Each CDR3 protein gets one entry after TCRdb re-called the 5' RACE reads with MiXCR. The table records 240,000 or so distinct CDR3 sequences, around a tenth of them present only once. V lost 0 bases and J 11 bases, leaving 13 bases between the germline ends. Germline V gene data show CDR1 as DFQATT and CDR2 as SNEGSKA (reference sequence). The CDR3 length is 12 residues. The material sequenced was PBMCs or a T cell subset sorted from them (not recorded which). V and J are TRBV20-1 and TRBJ1-1; no firm D call. The sequence came from a young man who had mild COVID-19 (a few samples of this study predate the infection). Cell type and time point are not known. Here the CDR3 reads CSARDPTAAAFF. The DNA of the CDR3 is TGCAGTGCTAGAGATCCTACGGCGGCCGCTTTCTTT.